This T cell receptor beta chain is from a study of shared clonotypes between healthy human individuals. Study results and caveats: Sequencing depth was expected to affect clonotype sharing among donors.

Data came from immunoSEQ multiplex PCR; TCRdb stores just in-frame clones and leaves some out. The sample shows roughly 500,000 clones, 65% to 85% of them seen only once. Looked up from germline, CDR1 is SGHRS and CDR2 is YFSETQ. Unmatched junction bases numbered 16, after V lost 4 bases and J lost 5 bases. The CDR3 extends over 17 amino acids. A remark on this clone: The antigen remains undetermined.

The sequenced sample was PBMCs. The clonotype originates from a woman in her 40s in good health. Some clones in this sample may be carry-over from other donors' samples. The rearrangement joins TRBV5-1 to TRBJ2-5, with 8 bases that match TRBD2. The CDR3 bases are TGCGCCAGCAGCGTTTCTTCTCGGACGGGAGGGGCGGAGACCCAGTACTTC. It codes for CASSVSSRTGGAETQYF.